This T cell receptor (beta chain) was retrieved from a study of blood T cell repertoires in COVID-19. Germline V gene sequence: CDR1 SGHNT, CDR2 YYREEE (reference sequence). Trimming left V 1 base short and J 6 bases short, with 7 bases between. The CDR3 extends over 12 amino acids. Using immunoSEQ multiplex PCR, the repertoire was profiled, and TCRdb retains in-frame clones only, with some absent. In the table there are 250,000 to 350,000 clones, roughly nine tenths of which are singletons. The origin of this receptor is a man aged 55-75 years who had recovered from COVID-19. The rearrangement joins TRBV5-4 to TRBJ1-1; D is ambiguous. Sequencing was carried out using PBMCs or T cells enriched from blood (not recorded which). CDR3 DNA sequence: TGTGCCAGCAGCTTGTACCGCGCTGAAGCTTTCTTT. Its translation is CASSLYRAEAFF.